The 20 T cell receptor beta chains reported below all come from one sample, sequenced in a study of cytomegalovirus exposure and HLA in healthy donors. PCR primers comprised 60 Vbeta and 13 Jbeta primers. The table came from immunoSEQ multiplex PCR; TCRdb's copy has only in-frame clones and leaves some out. The table lists roughly 200,000 clones, around 64% of them singletons. Material for sequencing was PBMCs. These receptors came from a man aged 35 to 55 in good health and CMV-seropositive.

This chain connects TRBV5-1 to TRBJ2-3; a weak D match, TRBD2 (6 bases). The CDR3 consists of 14 residues. Per the germline V gene, CDR1 is SGHRS and CDR2 is YFSETQ. Trimming removed 6 bases from V and 5 bases from J, with 16 bases in between. DNA of the CDR3: TGCGCCAGCACCGTCGGGCGGGATGGAGATACGCAGTATTTT. Its protein product is CASTVGRDGDTQYF.

This clone has only a few counts. The chain recombines TRBV18 with TRBJ2-7, with TRBD1 matching 7 bases. V shed 5 bases, J shed 3 bases, and the junction held 7 bases outside the gene matches. Germline lookup yields CDR1 KGHSH and CDR2 LQKENI. This CDR3 is 14 amino acids long. The CDR3 DNA reads TGTGCCAGCTCAACCGGACAGGAGTTCTACGAGCAGTACTTC. Its protein is CASSTGQEFYEQYF.

This clone occurred once. The chain joins TRBV19 to TRBJ1-2; 7 bases are shared with TRBD1. With V trimmed by 7 bases and J by 5 bases, 7 bases remained unmatched. The CDR3 spans 13 residues. The germline V gene encodes CDR1 LNHDA and CDR2 SQIVND (reference sequence). The CDR3 here is CASKEGARYGYTF. CDR3 nucleotide sequence: TGTGCCAGTAAAGAGGGGGCTAGATATGGCTACACCTTC.

V gene TRBV6-6 combines with J gene TRBJ2-5, with D possibly matching TRBD2 (6 bases). The germline CDR1 and CDR2 sequences are MNHNY and SVGAGI (reference sequence). The CDR3 loop spans 15 amino acids. With 10 bases removed from V and 3 bases from J, the gap between germline ends came to 21 bases. DNA for the CDR3: TGTGCCACACGACAGAGCGGGTCATGGAAAGAGACCCAGTACTTC. Its translation: CATRQSGSWKETQYF.

The rearrangement joins TRBV28 to TRBJ2-5; D is undetermined. The CDR3 spans 15 residues. The V end lost 5 bases, the J end lost 1 base, and 14 bases lay between the germline ends. CDR1 is MDHEN, CDR2 SYDVKM, per germline. CDR3 coding DNA: TGTGCCAGCAGTACGGCAGCAGCGATCCAAGAGACCCAGTACTTC. It yields the protein CASSTAAAIQETQYF.

This clone was found a few times. This sequence joins TRBV6-5 and TRBJ2-1, with TRBD1 matching 7 bases. Trimming removed 6 bases from V and 5 bases from J; junction bases left unmatched: 4. This CDR3 spans 13 amino acids. Germline lookup yields CDR1 MNHEY and CDR2 SVGAGI. The CDR3 region has the DNA TGTGCCAGCAGCCGCGACAGGGACAATGAGCAGTTCTTC. It codes for CASSRDRDNEQFF.

J is TRBJ1-6 and V is TRBV5-6, with 10 bases identical to TRBD1. The CDR3 has 19 residues. With 4 bases clipped from V and 1 base from J, the junction kept 11 bases outside the gene matches. Germline V gene data show CDR1 as SGHDT and CDR2 as YYEEEE. The CDR3 spells CASSAGTGEYQSYNSPLHF. CDR3 bases: TGTGCCAGCAGCGCTGGGACAGGGGAATATCAATCCTATAATTCACCCCTCCACTTT. The full variable domain, in which reference TRBV5-6 and TRBJ1-6 provide the parts outside the CDR3, is DAGVTQSPTHLIKTRGQQVTLRCSPKSGHDTVSWYQQALGQGPQFIFQYYEEEERQRGNFPDRFSGHQFPNYSSELNVNALLLGDSALYLCASSAGTGEYQSYNSPLHFGNGTRLTVT.

This chain uses TRBV5-5 with TRBJ1-2, with a possible D match to TRBD1 (5 bases). The CDR3 is made up of 12 amino acids. V shed 1 base and J shed 4 bases, with 5 bases lying between them. Germline CDR1 is SGHKS and CDR2 is YYEKEE (reference sequence). CDR3 residues: CASSLTGYGYTF. The CDR3 DNA reads as TGTGCCAGCAGCTTGACAGGCTATGGCTACACCTTC.

The chain employs TRBV7-2 and TRBJ1-5, with D uncertain. The CDR3 contains 13 residues. Germline V gene lookup returns CDR1 SGHTA and CDR2 FQGNSA. V was clipped by 3 bases and J by 8 bases, with 11 bases between them. The CDR3 DNA reads TGTGCCAGCAGCTTGGGCCCAATAGAGCCCCAGCATTTT. It encodes CASSLGPIEPQHF.

This sequence joins TRBV6-1 and TRBJ2-3; TRBD2 aligns across 9 bases. The germline CDR1 and CDR2 sequences are MNHNS and SASEGT. J gave up 13 bases and V 8 bases, and 19 bases lay outside the gene matches. This CDR3 contains 15 residues. In nucleotides, the CDR3 is TGTGCCAGCTCGAGGGGGCGGCGGGGGGGACTTTGGGAGTATTTT. Translation gives CASSRGRRGGLWEYF.

The chain joins TRBV13 to TRBJ2-2, with D possibly matching TRBD1 (5 bases). Germline-derived CDR1 and CDR2 are PRHDT and FYEKMQ (reference sequence). The CDR3 is 15 residues long. Trimming cost V 0 bases and J 7 bases, with 12 bases left between them. Written as DNA, the CDR3 is TGTGCCAGCAGCTTAGGGCAGGGTCAATACGGGGAGCTGTTTTTT. Its protein is CASSLGQGQYGELFF.

The J gene is TRBJ1-2, the V gene TRBV2, with D possibly matching TRBD1 (5 bases). CDR3 length equals 15 residues. CDR1 is SNHLY and CDR2 is FYNNEI in the germline V gene. V was cut by 6 bases and J by 0 bases, with 14 bases left in between. In DNA form, the CDR3 reads TGTGCCAGCAGCAAACAGGACGATTCTAACTATGGCTACACCTTC. Translating it yields CASSKQDDSNYGYTF.

The chain links TRBV7-2 to TRBJ2-2, with TRBD1 matching 9 bases. CDR1 is SGHTA, CDR2 FQGNSA, per germline. J lost 5 bases, V lost 1 base, and 5 bases had no gene match. The CDR3 contains 16 residues. CDR3 in DNA: TGTGCCAGCAGCTTAGGAGGTGGACAGGGGACCGGGGAGCTGTTTTTT. It translates to CASSLGGGQGTGELFF.

The V and J genes are TRBV5-4 and TRBJ2-2; 8 bases agree with TRBD1. V trimming: 3 bases; J trimming: 2 bases; junction bases outside the gene matches: 6. Looked up from germline, CDR1 is SGHNT and CDR2 is YYREEE (reference sequence). CDR3 length equals 16 residues. The CDR3 here is CASSSNRGYNTGELFF. The CDR3 region has the DNA TGTGCCAGCAGCTCCAACAGGGGGTACAACACCGGGGAGCTGTTTTTT.

This clone was recorded once. The rearrangement uses TRBV6-4 and TRBJ2-3, with TRBD2 identical over 8 bases. Per germline, CDR1 MRHNA and CDR2 SNTAGT. CDR3 length: 14 amino acids. The trim removed 5 bases at V and 4 bases at J, leaving 5 bases unmatched. As DNA, the CDR3 is TGTGCCAGCAGTACAGCGGGGGAAGCAGATACGCAGTATTTT. The encoded protein is CASSTAGEADTQYF.

The chain employs TRBV6-1 and TRBJ1-5, with 7 nucleotides matching TRBD1. The CDR3 totals 14 residues. Germline V gene sequence: CDR1 MNHNS, CDR2 SASEGT. The J segment lost 1 base and the V segment lost 5 bases, leaving 2 bases of the junction unmatched. CDR3 sequence reads: CASSTQGSNQPQHF. The CDR3 nucleotides are TGTGCCAGCAGTACACAGGGGAGCAATCAGCCCCAGCATTTT.

The chain joins TRBV5-5 to TRBJ2-5, with D perhaps matching TRBD2 (5 bases). Trimming stripped 2 bases from V and 5 bases from J, with 10 bases between. CDR1 is SGHKS, CDR2 YYEKEE, per germline (reference sequence). This CDR3 spans 13 amino acids. The CDR3 coding sequence is TGTGCCAGCAGCTTCTCCGAGCGGGAGACCCAGTACTTC. Protein product: CASSFSERETQYF. Combining the CDR3 with reference TRBV5-5 and TRBJ2-5 gives the whole variable domain DAGVTQSPTHLIKTRGQQVTLRCSPISGHKSVSWYQQVLGQGPQFIFQYYEKEERGRGNFPDRFSARQFPNYSSELNVNALLLGDSALYLCASSFSERETQYFGPGTRLLVL.

The chain carries TRBV4-1 and TRBJ1-6; no clear D gene. In germline, CDR1 is MGHRA, CDR2 YSYEKL. V was cut by 4 bases and J by 14 bases, with 15 bases left in between. The CDR3 consists of 13 residues. CDR3 in DNA: TGCGCCAGCAGCCCGGCTGGCCAGGTATCCCTCCACTTT. Translating gives CASSPAGQVSLHF.

The gene calls are TRBV6-5 and TRBJ1-1; possibly TRBD1 for D (5 bases). This CDR3 region has 14 residues. The V gene's germline CDR1 is MNHEY and CDR2 SVGAGI. V was pared by 6 bases and J by 0 bases, with 11 bases between. CDR3 region: CASRETGVNTEAFF. The DNA for the CDR3 is TGTGCCAGCAGGGAAACAGGAGTGAACACTGAAGCTTTCTTT.

The chain carries TRBV10-2 and TRBJ2-2, with 13 positions matching TRBD2. With V trimmed by 6 bases and J by 5 bases, 3 bases remained unmatched. The CDR3 runs to 15 residues. Germline V gene sequence: CDR1 WSHSY, CDR2 SAAADI. This chain's CDR3 is CASSRTSGGTGELFF. CDR3 DNA: TGCGCCAGCAGCCGGACTAGCGGGGGTACCGGGGAGCTGTTTTTT.